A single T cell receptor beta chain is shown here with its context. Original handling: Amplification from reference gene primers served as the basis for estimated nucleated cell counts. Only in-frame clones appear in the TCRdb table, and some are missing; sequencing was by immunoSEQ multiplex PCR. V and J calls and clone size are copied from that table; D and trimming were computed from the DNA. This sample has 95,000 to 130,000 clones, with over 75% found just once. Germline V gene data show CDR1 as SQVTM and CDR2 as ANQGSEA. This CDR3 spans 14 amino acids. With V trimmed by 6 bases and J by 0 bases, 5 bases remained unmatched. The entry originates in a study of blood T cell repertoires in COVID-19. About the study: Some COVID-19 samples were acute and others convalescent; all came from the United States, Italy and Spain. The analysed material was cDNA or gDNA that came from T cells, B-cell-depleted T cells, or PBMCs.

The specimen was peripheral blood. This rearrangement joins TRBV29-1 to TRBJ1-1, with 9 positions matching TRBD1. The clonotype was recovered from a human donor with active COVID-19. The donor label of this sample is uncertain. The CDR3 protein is CSVGGQGLNTEAFF. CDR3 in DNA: TGCAGCGTGGGGGGACAGGGCCTGAACACTGAAGCTTTCTTT.